These 24 T cell receptor beta chains were all obtained from the same sample, sequenced in a study of identifying expanded T cells in peripheral blood. TCRdb's table, derived via immunoSEQ multiplex PCR, lists solely in-frame clones and lacks some. This sample has about 82,000 clones; 70% to 90% occur once, and the top ten carry roughly 7%. The sequenced sample was blood. Every receptor here comes from a person aged 18 to 75 in good health.

This rearrangement joins TRBV5-4 to TRBJ2-1; D is possibly TRBD2 (6 bases). The germline V gene encodes CDR1 SGHNT and CDR2 YYREEE (reference sequence). This CDR3 has 15 residues. The V gene lost 3 bases and the J gene lost 9 bases, with 19 bases spanning the gap. The CDR3 nucleotides read TGTGCCAGCAGCTGGGGACTGAAGACGGAGGGTGAGCAGTTCTTC. Amino acids: CASSWGLKTEGEQFF.

This chain joins TRBV30 and TRBJ1-5; 8 bases match TRBD1. The V gene's germline CDR1 is GTSNPN and CDR2 SVGIG (reference sequence). This CDR3 has 12 residues. V trimming: 3 bases; J trimming: 7 bases; junction bases outside the gene matches: 2. The CDR3 protein is CAWSAGGQPQHF. The CDR3 nucleotides are TGTGCCTGGAGCGCAGGGGGCCAGCCCCAGCATTTT.

The V gene is TRBV12-5, the J gene TRBJ2-5, with D uncertain. The germline V and J ends were trimmed by 2 bases and 4 bases, with 11 bases remaining between them. The length of the CDR3 is 14 residues. Germline CDR1 LGHNT, CDR2 FRNRAP. The CDR3 spells CASGLSYDRETQYF. CDR3 nucleotides: TGTGCTAGTGGTTTGAGTTATGATAGAGAGACCCAGTACTTC.

The chain carries TRBV2 and TRBJ2-2; TRBD2 matches at 14 bases. The CDR3 extends over 15 amino acids. In germline, CDR1 is SNHLY, CDR2 FYNNEI. V shed 4 bases and J 6 bases; nucleotides not matched to a gene: 1. In DNA, the CDR3 is TGTGCCAGCAGTGGACTAGCGGGGGGGGCCGGGGAGCTGTTTTTT. Translating gives CASSGLAGGAGELFF. Supplemented by reference TRBV2 and TRBJ2-2, the full variable domain reads EPEVTQTPSHQVTQMGQEVILRCVPISNHLYFYWYRQILGQKVEFLVSFYNNEISEKSEIFDDQFSVERPDGSNFTLKIRSTKLEDSAMYFCASSGLAGGAGELFFGEGSRLTVL.

The chain couples TRBV5-4 to TRBJ2-7; TRBD1 matches at 11 bases. From germline, CDR1 is SGHNT and CDR2 YYREEE (reference sequence). Germline trimming cut 4 bases from V and 1 base from J; bases unmatched to any gene: 4. This CDR3 spans 15 amino acids. CDR3 loop: CASSLGTGGSYEQYF. The CDR3 nucleotides read TGTGCCAGCAGCCTGGGGACAGGGGGTTCCTACGAGCAGTACTTC.

V usage is TRBV30 and J usage is TRBJ2-2; 9 nucleotides line up with TRBD2. Germline trimming cut 2 bases from V and 5 bases from J; bases unmatched to any gene: 9. Germline loops: CDR1 GTSNPN, CDR2 SVGIG (reference sequence). This CDR3 is built from 16 residues. This CDR3 reads CAWSLSTSGETGELFF. In DNA, the CDR3 is TGTGCCTGGAGTCTTTCGACTAGCGGAGAGACCGGGGAGCTGTTTTTT.

The rearrangement uses TRBV6-4 and TRBJ2-3, with TRBD2 identical over 9 bases. This CDR3 contains 16 residues. Germline trimming cut 5 bases from V and 3 bases from J; bases unmatched to any gene: 9. The germline gives CDR1 MRHNA, CDR2 SNTAGT. Here the CDR3 reads CASSQYSGSRTDTQYF. CDR3 DNA sequence: TGTGCCAGCAGTCAATATAGCGGGAGTCGGACAGATACGCAGTATTTT.

This rearrangement joins TRBV15 to TRBJ1-6; D may be TRBD1 (6 bases). V lost 0 bases and J lost 7, with 10 bases in between. This CDR3 region has 15 residues. Germline CDR1 and CDR2: LNHNV and YYDKDF (reference sequence). The DNA of the CDR3 is TGTGCCACCAGCAGAGACCTCAGGGGAAATTCACCCCTCCACTTT. This gives the protein CATSRDLRGNSPLHF.

This clone was observed a single time. The chain has TRBV4-2 and TRBJ2-1; D is possibly TRBD1 (5 bases). This CDR3 region has 13 residues. Germline CDR1 and CDR2: LGHNA and YNFKEQ. The germline V and J ends were trimmed by 4 bases and 7 bases, with 11 bases remaining between them. CDR3: CASSPRAENEQFF. CDR3 coding DNA: TGTGCCAGCAGCCCCAGGGCAGAGAATGAGCAGTTCTTC.

V and J are TRBV29-1 and TRBJ1-3; D remains ambiguous. The germline gives CDR1 SQVTM, CDR2 ANQGSEA. The CDR3 totals 16 residues. Trimming stripped 6 bases from V and 0 bases from J, with 18 bases between. This chain's CDR3 is CSVRLSGRNSGNTIYF. As DNA, the CDR3 is TGCAGCGTCCGATTAAGCGGCCGCAACTCTGGAAACACCATATATTTT.

This clone was detected once. V usage is TRBV9 and J usage is TRBJ2-1; D is unresolved. V lost 4 bases and J 7 bases, leaving 9 bases between the germline ends. CDR3 length equals 12 residues. CDR1 SGDLS and CDR2 YYNGEE come from the germline V gene. CDR3 nucleotide sequence: TGTGCCAGCAGCAGGGTAAGGAATGAGCAGTTCTTC. Translating it yields CASSRVRNEQFF.

V gene TRBV12-5 combines with J gene TRBJ1-1, with a possible D match to TRBD1 (6 bases). V was cut by 7 bases and J by 5 bases, with 11 bases left in between. Germline CDR1 and CDR2: LGHNT and FRNRAP. This CDR3 comprises 12 residues. The CDR3 region has the DNA TGTGCTAGTGTTGGACAGAGGACTGAAGCTTTCTTT. Its protein product is CASVGQRTEAFF.

V and J are TRBV30 and TRBJ2-1; D is unclear. Trimming removed 4 bases at V and 3 bases at J, with 4 bases between. Germline CDR1 is GTSNPN and CDR2 is SVGIG (reference sequence). The length of the CDR3 is 11 residues. Here the CDR3 reads CAWTFYNEQFF. The DNA of the CDR3 is TGTGCCTGGACCTTCTACAATGAGCAGTTCTTC.

This chain links TRBV18 with TRBJ2-2; D unclear. There are 13 residues in the CDR3. Germline-derived CDR1 and CDR2 are KGHSH and LQKENI. V was clipped by 3 bases and J by 0 bases, with 2 bases between them. The CDR3 sequence: CASSPPNTGELFF. The CDR3 DNA sequence: TGTGCCAGCTCACCCCCGAACACCGGGGAGCTGTTTTTT. Full variable domain (outside the CDR3, taken from reference TRBV18 and TRBJ2-2): NAGVMQNPRHLVRRRGQEARLRCSPMKGHSHVYWYRQLPEEGLKFMVYLQKENIIDESGMPKERFSAEFPKEGPSILRIQQVVRGDSAAYFCASSPPNTGELFFGEGSRLTVL.

The table lists this clone with a count of one. The chain is built from TRBV30 and TRBJ2-1, with 13 bases fitting TRBD2. The germline CDR1 and CDR2 sequences are GTSNPN and SVGIG (reference sequence). CDR3 size: 20 residues. J gave up 5 bases and V 5 bases, and 21 bases lay outside the gene matches. The CDR3 DNA is TGTGCCTGGTTTCCCCCGAGGACTAGCGGGAGCCTGTTAAGCGACAATGAGCAGTTCTTC. Translation gives CAWFPPRTSGSLLSDNEQFF.

This chain joins TRBV27 and TRBJ1-2; D not resolved. The CDR3 is made up of 14 amino acids. Deletions cut 8 bases from V and 0 bases from J, with 13 bases between. Per germline, CDR1 MNHEY and CDR2 SMNVEV (reference sequence). CDR3 protein: CASRRLDTNYGYTF. For the CDR3, the DNA is TGTGCCAGCCGTCGCCTAGACACTAACTATGGCTACACCTTC.

This clone came up once. CDR3 in amino acids: CATRTAGTYEQYF. The CDR3 nucleotides are TGTGCCACCCGGACTGCCGGCACCTACGAGCAGTACTTC. This chain uses TRBV6-6 with TRBJ2-7; D possibly corresponds to TRBD2 (5 bases). Germline CDR1 and CDR2: MNHNY and SVGAGI (reference sequence). This CDR3 has 13 residues. Trimming removed 10 bases from V and 2 bases from J, with 15 bases in between.

The CDR3 nucleotides read TGTGCCAGCAGCCGAAACCTCAGGGGGCCCTTTGACACCATATATTTT. The encoded protein is CASSRNLRGPFDTIYF. The rearrangement uses TRBV11-2 and TRBJ1-3, with 8 bases identical to TRBD1. Germline V CDR1 and CDR2: SGHAT, FQNNGV. CDR3 size: 16 residues. V lost 5 bases, J lost 8 bases, and 14 bases stayed unmatched.

The chain links TRBV10-3 to TRBJ2-1, with a weak D call TRBD2 (6 bases). CDR1 is ENHRY and CDR2 is SYGVKD in the germline V gene. The CDR3 spans 17 residues. The V and J ends lost 0 bases and 0 bases respectively, with 12 bases between them. The CDR3 loop reads CAISESGSGYSYNEQFF. The CDR3 bases are TGTGCCATCAGTGAGTCGGGTAGCGGCTACTCCTACAATGAGCAGTTCTTC.

The chain uses TRBV6-1 and TRBJ2-5, with D unresolved. Germline V CDR1 and CDR2: MNHNS, SASEGT. The CDR3 loop spans 15 amino acids. Trimming left V 5 bases short and J 1 base short, with 14 bases between. For the CDR3, the DNA is TGTGCCAGCAGTCCCAGTCGGCAGCGCCAAGAGACCCAGTACTTC. Encoded protein: CASSPSRQRQETQYF.

This clone has a single count. This chain joins TRBV2 and TRBJ1-2; D call uncertain. V lost 6 bases to trimming and J lost 2 bases, with 16 bases between them. Germline V gene data show CDR1 as SNHLY and CDR2 as FYNNEI. The CDR3 has 15 amino acids. The CDR3 reads CASSGRFRQNYGYTF. The CDR3 coding sequence is TGTGCCAGCAGCGGCCGATTTAGGCAGAACTATGGCTACACCTTC.

The chain is built from TRBV5-1 and TRBJ1-1; 8 bases are shared with TRBD1. The CDR3 runs 15 residues. V shed 7 bases, J shed 1 base, and the junction held 9 bases outside the gene matches. Germline CDR1 is SGHRS and CDR2 is YFSETQ. The CDR3 is CASAPRTGKNTEAFF. The CDR3 DNA reads TGCGCCAGCGCCCCGAGGACAGGGAAGAACACTGAAGCTTTCTTT.

This clone is a singleton in its sample. The chain carries TRBV9 and TRBJ1-2; 9 bases map to TRBD1. With V trimmed by 6 bases and J by 8 bases, 11 bases remained unmatched. Germline-derived CDR1 and CDR2 are SGDLS and YYNGEE. The CDR3 totals 14 residues. The CDR3 protein is CASKDTGGFEGYTF. Written as DNA, the CDR3 is TGTGCCAGCAAAGACACAGGGGGCTTTGAAGGCTACACCTTC.

The rearrangement uses TRBV7-6 and TRBJ2-7, with TRBD1 matching over 10 bases. This CDR3 comprises 14 residues. CDR1 is SGHVS and CDR2 is FNYEAQ in the germline V gene. J lost 7 bases, V lost 5 bases, and 8 bases had no gene match. The CDR3 region has the DNA TGTGCCAGCAGCCCGGGACAGGGGCCGGGGGAGCAGTACTTC. Its translation: CASSPGQGPGEQYF. Drawing the rest from reference TRBV7-6 and TRBJ2-7, the complete variable domain is GAGVSQSPRYKVTKRGQDVALRCDPISGHVSLYWYRQALGQGPEFLTYFNYEAQQDKSGLPNDRFSAERPEGSISTLTIQRTEQRDSAMYRCASSPGQGPGEQYFGPGTRLTVT.